A single sample is the source of the 28 T cell receptor beta chains below, sequenced in a study of spatial heterogeneity in lung cancer. Time point defined: sample taken at primary tumor resection. Using its own MiXCR run on the 5' RACE reads, TCRdb lists one record per CDR3 protein. The data show 35,000 to 45,000 distinct CDR3 sequences, under 8% seen once. Source: PBMCs, taken at surgery. The receptor set was obtained from a female donor with early-stage non-small cell lung cancer.

This clonotype has at least ten counts. J is TRBJ2-5 and V is TRBV29-1, with D tentatively TRBD1 or TRBD2 (5 bases each). The germline gives CDR1 SQVTM, CDR2 ANQGSEA. The CDR3 runs 10 residues. Trimming cost V 3 bases and J 7 bases, with 6 bases left between them. The CDR3 DNA reads as TGCAGCGTTGAGAGGGGGACCCAGTACTTC. Translation: CSVERGTQYF.

At least ten counts were recorded for this clonotype. The V call is TRBV6-5, the J call TRBJ2-2; D is undetermined. The CDR3 extends over 14 amino acids. Looked up from germline, CDR1 is MNHEY and CDR2 is SVGAGI. The ends were cut back, 0 bases at V and 0 bases at J, with 2 bases in the middle. CDR3 amino acids: CASSYSPNTGELFF. CDR3 sequence (DNA): TGTGCCAGCAGTTACTCGCCGAACACCGGGGAGCTGTTTTTT.

This clonotype occurred many times. This chain connects TRBV30 to TRBJ1-2, with TRBD1 identical over 9 bases. Losses at the gene ends were 4 bases for V and 5 bases for J; bases not matched to a gene: 14. This CDR3 is built from 16 residues. Germline CDR1 and CDR2: GTSNPN and SVGIG (reference sequence). Here the CDR3 DNA reads TGTGCCTGGAATGGAGCAGGGACAGGGATTTTATATGGCTACACCTTC. It yields the protein CAWNGAGTGILYGYTF. The entire variable domain, with the rest obtained from reference TRBV30 and TRBJ1-2, is as follows: SQTIHQWPATLVQPVGSPLSLECTVEGTSNPNLYWYRQAAGRGLQLLFYSVGIGQISSEVPQNLSASRPQDRQFILSSKKLLLSDSGFYLCAWNGAGTGILYGYTFGSGTRLTVV.

This clonotype was seen ten or more times. The CDR3 spells CSVVQGITEAFF. CDR3 nucleotides: TGCAGCGTTGTACAGGGGATAACTGAAGCTTTCTTT. The chain uses TRBV29-1 and TRBJ1-1; 7 bases agree with TRBD1. The trim removed 4 bases at V and 5 bases at J, leaving 4 bases unmatched. There are 12 residues in the CDR3. From germline, CDR1 is SQVTM and CDR2 ANQGSEA.

This clonotype appeared many times. This sequence joins TRBV13 and TRBJ2-7, with D perhaps TRBD1 or TRBD2 (5 bases each). Deletions cut 10 bases from V and 3 bases from J, with 16 bases between. This CDR3 has 13 residues. Germline CDR1 and CDR2: PRHDT and FYEKMQ (reference sequence). Written as DNA, the CDR3 is TGTGCCACTCGACTGGCTGGGGGCTACGAGCAGTACTTC. Translation gives CATRLAGGYEQYF.

CDR3 loop: CASSFRQGSYNEQFF. CDR3 nucleotide sequence: TGTGCCAGCAGCTTTAGACAGGGCTCCTACAATGAGCAGTTCTTC. V usage is TRBV5-5 and J usage is TRBJ2-1, with 7 bases identical to TRBD1. The V gene end was trimmed by 2 bases and the J gene end by 0 bases; junction bases not matched to a gene: 2. The germline CDR1 and CDR2 sequences are SGHKS and YYEKEE (reference sequence). This CDR3 contains 15 residues.

The chain uses TRBV9 and TRBJ1-3; perhaps TRBD1 as D (6 bases). CDR1 and CDR2 (germline): SGDLS, YYNGEE. V was cut by 0 bases and J by 4 bases, with 8 bases left in between. This CDR3 contains 14 residues. The CDR3 coding sequence is TGTGCCAGCAGCGTAGACAGGGCCGGAAACACCATATATTTT. Protein sequence: CASSVDRAGNTIYF.

This clonotype was detected a few times. V and J are TRBV12-3 or TRBV12-4 and TRBJ1-2; D gene unclear. V gave up 5 bases and J gave up 2 bases, with 3 bases separating them. The CDR3 totals 11 residues. This CDR3 is CASSENYGYTF. The DNA of the CDR3 is TGTGCCAGCAGTGAGAACTATGGCTACACCTTC.

In this sample, this clonotype turned up many times. The rearrangement uses TRBV9 and TRBJ2-4; 8 bases are a match to TRBD1. With V trimmed by 4 bases and J by 5 bases, 5 bases remained unmatched. CDR1 is SGDLS, CDR2 YYNGEE, per germline. The CDR3 has 14 amino acids. The CDR3 protein is CASSPYRGENIQYF. The CDR3 region has the DNA TGTGCCAGCAGCCCCTACAGGGGGGAAAACATTCAGTACTTC.

This clonotype was found a few times. The V and J genes are TRBV20-1 and TRBJ2-7; the D gene is possibly TRBD2 (6 bases). The V end was cut by 5 bases, the J end by 1 base, with 12 bases between. CDR3 length: 13 amino acids. Germline CDR1 reads DFQATT; CDR2 reads SNEGSKA (reference sequence). The CDR3 nucleotides read TGCAGTGCTTTCCGGGACTTATCCTACGAGCAGTACTTC. Translating it yields CSAFRDLSYEQYF.

This clonotype was recorded many times. The CDR3 loop reads CASSLAEGYGYTF. In DNA form, the CDR3 reads TGTGCCAGCAGCTTAGCTGAGGGTTATGGCTACACCTTC. The genes are TRBV7-8 and TRBJ1-2; no clear D gene. This CDR3 comprises 13 residues. Germline CDR1 reads SGHVS; CDR2 reads FQNEAQ. V was trimmed by 0 bases and J by 5 bases, leaving 7 bases between them. Looking up the rest from reference TRBV7-8 and TRBJ1-2 gives the full variable domain: GAGVSQSPRYKVAKRGQDVALRCDPISGHVSLFWYQQALGQGPEFLTYFQNEAQLDKSGLPSDRFFAERPEGSVSTLKIQRTQQEDSAVYLCASSLAEGYGYTFGSGTRLTVV.

This clonotype was counted between two and nine times. The chain employs TRBV2 and TRBJ1-2; D ambiguous. The CDR3 consists of 14 residues. Trimming pared 3 bases from V and 0 bases from J, leaving 8 bases between. Germline V CDR1 and CDR2: SNHLY, FYNNEI. The CDR3 sequence: CASSDAISNYGYTF. CDR3 DNA: TGTGCCAGCAGTGACGCGATTTCTAACTATGGCTACACCTTC.

The genes are TRBV5-1 and TRBJ2-2; 11 bases fit TRBD2. Germline V lookup: CDR1 SGHRS, CDR2 YFSETQ. V lost 3 bases and J lost 2; bases outside the gene matches: 3. This CDR3 has 16 residues. CDR3 nucleotide sequence: TGCGCCAGCAGCTCCACTAGCGGGGGAAACACCGGGGAGCTGTTTTTT. Encoded protein: CASSSTSGGNTGELFF.

This clonotype was detected a few times. The rearrangement joins TRBV27 to TRBJ2-7; D unresolved. Germline assignment: CDR1 MNHEY and CDR2 SMNVEV (reference sequence). The CDR3 runs to 13 residues. Trimming removed 3 bases from V and 4 bases from J, with 10 bases in between. The CDR3 DNA reads TGTGCCAGCAGTTTGTCCGTTACGTACGAGCAGTACTTC. This sequence encodes CASSLSVTYEQYF.

The rearrangement uses TRBV15 and TRBJ1-1; 8 bases match TRBD1. This CDR3 contains 14 residues. CDR1 and CDR2 from the germline V gene are LNHNV and YYDKDF (reference sequence). The ends lost 5 bases at V and 5 bases at J; junction bases unmatched: 7. Written as DNA, the CDR3 is TGTGCCACCAGCTCTCGAGGACAGGGAACTGAAGCTTTCTTT. Protein: CATSSRGQGTEAFF.

This clonotype was seen only a few times. V and J are TRBV5-1 and TRBJ2-5; D tentatively fits TRBD1 or TRBD2 (5 bases each). Germline CDR1 SGHRS, CDR2 YFSETQ. V lost 5 bases to trimming and J lost 1 base, with 9 bases between them. The CDR3 spans 13 residues. CDR3 amino acids: CASRVGTQETQYF. The CDR3, as DNA: TGCGCCAGCAGAGTGGGGACCCAAGAGACCCAGTACTTC. The full variable domain, completed using reference TRBV5-1 and TRBJ2-5, is KAGVTQTPRYLIKTRGQQVTLSCSPISGHRSVSWYQQTPGQGLQFLFEYFSETQRNKGNFPGRFSGRQFSNSRSEMNVSTLELGDSALYLCASRVGTQETQYFGPGTRLLVL.

Only a few counts were recorded for this clonotype. The rearrangement uses TRBV7-2 and TRBJ2-2, with D uncertain. V gave up 6 bases and J gave up 6 bases, with 8 bases separating them. There are 12 residues in the CDR3. CDR1 SGHTA and CDR2 FQGNSA come from the germline V gene. The CDR3 reads CASSLTAGELFF. Written as DNA, the CDR3 is TGTGCCAGCAGTTTAACGGCCGGGGAGCTGTTTTTT.

This chain connects TRBV24-1 to TRBJ2-1; 10 nucleotides align to TRBD2. The V gene's germline CDR1 is KGHDR and CDR2 SFDVKD. CDR3 length: 14 amino acids. The V gene end was trimmed by 4 bases and the J gene end by 10 bases; junction bases not matched to a gene: 6. The CDR3 nucleotides are TGTGCCACCAGTGACACTAGCGGGATCGAAGAGCAGTTCTTC. Its translation: CATSDTSGIEEQFF.

This clonotype was seen more than once but under ten times. This chain uses TRBV5-6 with TRBJ2-1; 11 positions match TRBD2. V lost 7 bases, J lost 5 bases, and 20 bases stayed unmatched. Germline assignment: CDR1 SGHDT and CDR2 YYEEEE. This CDR3 has 19 amino acids. CDR3 region: CASSKGLADRTASHNEQFF. In nucleotides, the CDR3 is TGTGCCAGCTCGAAGGGACTAGCGGACCGTACCGCTTCCCACAATGAGCAGTTCTTC.

This clonotype was detected a few times. The CDR3 DNA follows: TGCAGTGCTGAGCGGGAGGTAGGTGAGCAGTTCTTC. Protein sequence: CSAEREVGEQFF. The gene calls are TRBV20-1 and TRBJ2-1; 9 positions match TRBD2. CDR3 length equals 12 residues. Germline CDR1 reads DFQATT; CDR2 reads SNEGSKA (reference sequence). Trimming at V came to 5 bases and at J to 9 bases, leaving 5 bases not matched to a gene.

This chain uses TRBV5-4 with TRBJ2-1, with TRBD1 identical over 7 bases. The CDR3 covers 15 residues. Germline V gene lookup returns CDR1 SGHNT and CDR2 YYREEE (reference sequence). V trimming: 4 bases; J trimming: 0 bases; junction bases outside the gene matches: 4. In nucleotides, the CDR3 is TGTGCCAGCAGCCAGGGACAGCTCTCCTACAATGAGCAGTTCTTC. Translating gives CASSQGQLSYNEQFF. Combining the CDR3 with reference TRBV5-4 and TRBJ2-1 gives the whole variable domain ETGVTQSPTHLIKTRGQQVTLRCSSQSGHNTVSWYQQALGQGPQFIFQYYREEENGRGNFPPRFSGLQFPNYSSELNVNALELDDSALYLCASSQGQLSYNEQFFGPGTRLTVL.

This clonotype came up a few times. This chain links TRBV6-1 with TRBJ1-5; no definite D call. The germline V and J ends were trimmed by 3 bases and 7 bases, with 10 bases remaining between them. Germline V CDR1 and CDR2: MNHNS, SASEGT. The CDR3 is 13 amino acids. This CDR3 is CASSDANEQPQHF. Written as DNA, the CDR3 is TGTGCCAGCAGTGATGCCAACGAGCAGCCCCAGCATTTT.

In its sample, this clonotype was seen many times. This chain links TRBV6-2 or TRBV6-3 with TRBJ2-5; TRBD2 agrees at 9 bases. Trimming at V came to 4 bases and at J to 4 bases, leaving 7 bases not matched to a gene. CDR3 length equals 15 residues. From germline, CDR1 is MNHEY and CDR2 SVGEGT. In DNA form, the CDR3 reads TGTGCCAGCAGTTGGGGGACTAGCCTAGGAGAGACCCAGTACTTC. Its protein product is CASSWGTSLGETQYF.

This clonotype turned up a few times. The chain is built from TRBV4-1 and TRBJ1-1, with D possibly being TRBD1 (5 bases). There are 15 residues in the CDR3. Germline lookup yields CDR1 MGHRA and CDR2 YSYEKL. Trimming stripped 4 bases from V and 4 bases from J, with 16 bases between. The DNA for the CDR3 is TGCGCCAGCAGCCTCGCCAGGGCGGGGGGCACTGAAGCTTTCTTT. Translated: CASSLARAGGTEAFF.

This clonotype was counted a few times. The chain joins TRBV5-1 to TRBJ2-7, with D perhaps assigned TRBD1 or TRBD2 (5 bases each). Looked up from germline, CDR1 is SGHRS and CDR2 is YFSETQ. V was cut by 4 bases and J by 4 bases, with 15 bases left in between. The CDR3 has 14 residues. Here the CDR3 reads CASSEALGTYEQYF. CDR3 DNA: TGCGCCAGCAGCGAGGCTCTAGGGACGTACGAGCAGTACTTC.

This clonotype was counted many times. The chain has TRBV7-2 and TRBJ2-3, with D tentatively TRBD1 (6 bases). With 4 bases removed from V and 3 bases from J, the gap between germline ends came to 8 bases. The CDR3 is made up of 13 amino acids. Germline CDR1 is SGHTA and CDR2 is FQGNSA. The CDR3 region is CASSSTGTDTQYF. The CDR3 nucleotides are TGTGCCAGCAGCTCTACAGGGACAGATACGCAGTATTTT. Full variable domain (rest looked up from reference TRBV7-2 and TRBJ2-3): GAGVSQSPSNKVTEKGKDVELRCDPISGHTALYWYRQSLGQGLEFLIYFQGNSAPDKSGLPSDRFSAERTGGSVSTLTIQRTQQEDSAVYLCASSSTGTDTQYFGPGTRLTVL.

A few counts support this clonotype. The chain joins TRBV12-3 or TRBV12-4 to TRBJ2-3; D gene ambiguous. The CDR3 is made up of 15 amino acids. The V end was cut by 5 bases, the J end by 0 bases, with 12 bases between. DNA of the CDR3: TGTGCCAGCAGTCGGGTCGTATTAAGCACAGATACGCAGTATTTT. Protein: CASSRVVLSTDTQYF.

This sequence joins TRBV4-1 and TRBJ2-3; no clear D. Per the germline V gene, CDR1 is MGHRA and CDR2 is YSYEKL. V lost 1 base and J lost 2, with 13 bases in between. The CDR3 extends over 16 amino acids. This CDR3 reads CASSQVLVPNTDTQYF. As DNA, the CDR3 is TGCGCCAGCAGCCAAGTGTTGGTCCCCAACACAGATACGCAGTATTTT.